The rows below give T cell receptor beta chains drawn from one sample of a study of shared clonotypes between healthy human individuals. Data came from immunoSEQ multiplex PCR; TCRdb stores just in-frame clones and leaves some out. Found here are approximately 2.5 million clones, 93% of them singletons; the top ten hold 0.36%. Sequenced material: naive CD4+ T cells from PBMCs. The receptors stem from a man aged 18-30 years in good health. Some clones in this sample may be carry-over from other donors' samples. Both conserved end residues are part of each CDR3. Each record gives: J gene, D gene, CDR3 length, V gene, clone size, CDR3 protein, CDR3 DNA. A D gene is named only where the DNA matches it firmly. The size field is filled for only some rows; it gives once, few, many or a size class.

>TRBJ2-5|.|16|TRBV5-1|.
CASSFGPLAAQETQYF
TGCGCCAGCAGCTTCGGACCCCTCGCTGCCCAAGAGACCCAGTACTTC
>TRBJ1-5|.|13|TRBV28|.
CASSLVGSQPQHF
TGTGCCAGCAGTTTGGTGGGCAGTCAGCCCCAGCATTTT
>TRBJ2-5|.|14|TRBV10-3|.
CATNSQGEGETQYF
TGTGCCACCAACTCACAGGGGGAGGGAGAGACCCAGTACTTC
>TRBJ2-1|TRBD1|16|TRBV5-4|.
CASQTGGVASYNEQFF
TGTGCCAGCCAGACAGGGGGGGTCGCATCCTACAATGAGCAGTTCTTC
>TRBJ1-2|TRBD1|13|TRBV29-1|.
CSVSGQNNYGYTF
TGCAGCGTTTCGGGACAGAACAACTATGGCTACACCTTC
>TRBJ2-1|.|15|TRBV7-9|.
CATIPTGVLYNEQFF
TGTGCCACTATACCTACGGGAGTCTTGTACAATGAGCAGTTCTTC
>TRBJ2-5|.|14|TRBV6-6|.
CASSYPRVQETQYF
TGTGCCAGCAGTTACCCCCGGGTCCAAGAGACCCAGTACTTC
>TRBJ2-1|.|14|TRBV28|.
CASSFRGRSNEQFF
TGTGCCAGCAGTTTCCGGGGCAGGTCAAATGAGCAGTTCTTC
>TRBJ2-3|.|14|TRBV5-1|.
CASSWESSTDTQYF
TGCGCCAGCAGCTGGGAATCTAGCACAGATACGCAGTATTTT
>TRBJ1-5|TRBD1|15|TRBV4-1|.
CASSEGARSNQPQHF
TGCGCCAGCAGCGAGGGGGCGCGCAGCAATCAGCCCCAGCATTTT
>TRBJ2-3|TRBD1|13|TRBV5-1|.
CATGQGSTDTQYF
TGCGCCACGGGACAGGGAAGTACAGATACGCAGTATTTT
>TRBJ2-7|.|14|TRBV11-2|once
CASSRGGNRYEQYF
TGTGCCAGCAGCCGTGGGGGGAACCGCTACGAGCAGTACTTC
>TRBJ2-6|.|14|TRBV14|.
CASSSGSGANVLTF
TGTGCCAGCAGCTCGGGCTCTGGGGCCAACGTCCTGACTTTC
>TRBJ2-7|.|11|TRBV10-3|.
CATQGGYEQYF
TGTGCCACCCAGGGGGGTTACGAGCAGTACTTC
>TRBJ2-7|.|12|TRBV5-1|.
CASSLLGYEQYF
TGCGCCAGCAGCTTGCTCGGTTACGAGCAGTACTTC
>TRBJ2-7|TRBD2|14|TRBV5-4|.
CASSRTSGPYEQYF
TGTGCCAGCAGCCGGACTAGCGGGCCCTACGAGCAGTACTTC
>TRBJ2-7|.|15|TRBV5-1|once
CASSTRGMGIGEQYF
TGCGCCAGCAGCACCCGGGGCATGGGAATTGGCGAGCAGTACTTC
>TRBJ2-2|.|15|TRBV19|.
CASSIRGWDTGELFF
TGTGCCAGTAGTATAAGGGGGTGGGACACCGGGGAGCTGTTTTTT
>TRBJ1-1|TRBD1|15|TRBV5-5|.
CASSLVVRGIPNAFF
TGTGCCAGCAGCTTGGTTGTCAGGGGGATCCCAAATGCTTTCTTT
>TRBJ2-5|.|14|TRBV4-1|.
CASSQVGQKETQYF
TGCGCCAGCAGCCAAGTTGGCCAAAAAGAGACCCAGTACTTC
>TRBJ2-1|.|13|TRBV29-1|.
CSGLGQRDNEQFF
TGCAGCGGGCTCGGGCAGAGAGACAATGAGCAGTTCTTC
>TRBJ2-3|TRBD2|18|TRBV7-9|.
CASSFLPGLAEAGGAQYF
TGTGCCAGCAGCTTTCTCCCCGGACTAGCGGAGGCGGGTGGGGCGCAGTATTTT
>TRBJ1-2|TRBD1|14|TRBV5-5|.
CASSLGQGDYGYTF
TGTGCCAGCAGCTTGGGACAGGGTGACTATGGCTACACCTTC
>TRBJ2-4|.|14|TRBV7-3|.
CASSMDRTANIQYF
TGTGCCAGCAGCATGGACCGAACCGCAAACATTCAGTACTTC
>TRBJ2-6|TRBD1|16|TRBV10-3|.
CAISGTGSSGANVLTF
TGTGCCATCAGTGGGACAGGCTCCTCTGGGGCCAACGTCCTGACTTTC
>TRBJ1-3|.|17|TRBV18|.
CASSPRRDTSSGNTIYF
TGTGCCAGCTCACCACGCCGGGACACCAGCTCTGGAAACACCATATATTTT
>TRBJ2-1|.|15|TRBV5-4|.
CASSPNRDSYNEQFF
TGTGCCAGCAGCCCTAACCGGGACTCCTACAATGAGCAGTTCTTC
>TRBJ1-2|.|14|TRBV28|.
CASSITGRGNGYTF
TGTGCCAGCAGTATTACAGGGAGGGGGAATGGCTACACCTTC
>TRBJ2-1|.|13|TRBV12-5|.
CASGAQQGHEQFF
TGTGCTAGTGGCGCCCAACAGGGTCATGAGCAGTTCTTC
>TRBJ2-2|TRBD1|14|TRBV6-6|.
CASRTTGEAGELFF
TGTGCCAGCAGGACGACAGGGGAGGCCGGGGAGCTGTTTTTT
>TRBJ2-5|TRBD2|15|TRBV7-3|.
CASSRAGGFQETQYF
TGTGCCAGCAGCCGAGCGGGAGGGTTCCAAGAGACCCAGTACTTC
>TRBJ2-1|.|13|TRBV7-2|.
CASSLLGHNEQFF
TGTGCCAGCAGCCTCCTAGGGCACAATGAGCAGTTCTTC
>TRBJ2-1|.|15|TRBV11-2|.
CASRALTGSYNEQFF
TGTGCCAGCAGGGCTTTGACAGGATCCTACAATGAGCAGTTCTTC
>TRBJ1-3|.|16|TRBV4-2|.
CASSQDRVSGGNTIYF
TGTGCCAGCAGCCAAGATCGGGTTTCGGGGGGAAACACCATATATTTT
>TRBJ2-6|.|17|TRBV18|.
CASSPLGSQTGANVLTF
TGTGCCAGCTCACCATTGGGCAGCCAAACTGGGGCCAACGTCCTGACTTTC
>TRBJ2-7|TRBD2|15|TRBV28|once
CASSSAGFTAHEQYF
TGTGCCAGCAGTTCAGCGGGGTTTACGGCCCACGAGCAGTACTTC
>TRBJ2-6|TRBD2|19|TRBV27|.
CASRGLAVIPNSGANVLTF
TGTGCCAGCAGAGGGCTAGCGGTTATACCGAACTCTGGGGCCAACGTCCTGACTTTC
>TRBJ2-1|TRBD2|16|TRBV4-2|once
CASSRGAGGRVNEQFF
TGTGCCAGCAGCCGGGGAGCGGGAGGACGAGTCAATGAGCAGTTCTTC
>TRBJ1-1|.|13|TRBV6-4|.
CASSEGGGTEAFF
TGTGCCAGCAGTGAAGGAGGGGGCACTGAAGCTTTCTTT
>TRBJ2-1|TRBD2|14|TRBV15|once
CATSIGLAGVEQFF
TGTGCCACCAGCATAGGACTAGCGGGAGTTGAGCAGTTCTTC
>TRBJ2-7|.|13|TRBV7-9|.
CASSGGPFYEQYF
TGTGCCAGCAGCGGGGGCCCTTTCTACGAGCAGTACTTC
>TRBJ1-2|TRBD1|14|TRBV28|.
CATNYRGTYYGYTF
TGTGCCACCAATTACAGGGGGACTTACTATGGCTACACCTTC
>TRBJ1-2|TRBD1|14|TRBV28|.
CASSSGQGVSGYTF
TGTGCCAGCAGTTCAGGACAGGGGGTTAGTGGCTACACCTTC
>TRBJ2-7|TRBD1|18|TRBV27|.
CASSFEGTGISGRSKQYF
TGTGCCAGCAGTTTTGAGGGGACAGGCATATCGGGAAGATCTAAGCAGTACTTC
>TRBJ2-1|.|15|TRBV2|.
CASSDFPVSYNEQFF
TGTGCCAGCAGTGATTTTCCAGTCTCCTACAATGAGCAGTTCTTC
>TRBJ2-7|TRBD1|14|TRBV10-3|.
CAITETGGVSEQYF
TGTGCCATCACAGAGACAGGGGGCGTCTCCGAGCAGTACTTC
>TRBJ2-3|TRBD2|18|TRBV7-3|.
CASSLTGTSGSPTDTQYF
TGTGCCAGCAGCTTAACGGGGACTAGCGGGAGCCCTACAGATACGCAGTATTTT
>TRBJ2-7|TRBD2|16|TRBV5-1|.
CASSPGLAGVFNEQYF
TGCGCCAGCAGCCCAGGACTAGCGGGAGTGTTTAACGAGCAGTACTTC
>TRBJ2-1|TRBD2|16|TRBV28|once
CASSSVAGGPENEQFF
TGTGCCAGCAGTTCTGTAGCGGGAGGGCCTGAGAATGAGCAGTTCTTC
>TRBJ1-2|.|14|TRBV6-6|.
CASSYGTGNYGYTF
TGTGCCAGCAGTTACGGGACGGGAAACTATGGCTACACCTTC
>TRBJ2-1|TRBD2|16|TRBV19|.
CASSIRLAGGAYEQFF
TGTGCCAGTAGTATCCGACTAGCGGGAGGAGCATATGAGCAGTTCTTC
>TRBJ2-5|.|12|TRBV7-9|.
CASSFGTASQYF
TGTGCCAGCAGCTTCGGAACGGCGTCCCAGTACTTC
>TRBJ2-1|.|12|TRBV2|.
CASRPDVNEQFF
TGTGCCAGCAGACCGGACGTCAATGAGCAGTTCTTC
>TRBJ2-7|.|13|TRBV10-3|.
CAVSTGYSYEQYF
TGTGCCGTATCGACAGGATACTCCTACGAGCAGTACTTC
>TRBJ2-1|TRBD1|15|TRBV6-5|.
CASSLQGFSYNEQFF
TGTGCCAGCAGTTTACAGGGGTTCTCCTACAATGAGCAGTTCTTC